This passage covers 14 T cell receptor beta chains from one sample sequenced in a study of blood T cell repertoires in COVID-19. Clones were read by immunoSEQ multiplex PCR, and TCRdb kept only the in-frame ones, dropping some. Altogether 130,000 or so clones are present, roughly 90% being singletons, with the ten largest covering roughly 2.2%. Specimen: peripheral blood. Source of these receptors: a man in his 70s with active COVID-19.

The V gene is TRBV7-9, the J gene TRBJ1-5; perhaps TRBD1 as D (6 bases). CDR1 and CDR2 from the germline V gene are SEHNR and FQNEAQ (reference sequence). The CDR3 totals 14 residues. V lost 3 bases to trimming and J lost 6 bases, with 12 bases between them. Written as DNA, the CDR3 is TGTGCCAGCAGCTTCAGCGGGGGCGGTCAGCCCCAGCATTTT. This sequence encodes CASSFSGGGQPQHF.

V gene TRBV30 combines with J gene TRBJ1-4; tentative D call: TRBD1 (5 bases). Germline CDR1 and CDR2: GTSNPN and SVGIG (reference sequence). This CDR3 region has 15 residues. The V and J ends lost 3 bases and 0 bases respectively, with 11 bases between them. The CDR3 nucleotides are TGTGCCTGGAGCACAAGGGGTGCAACTAATGAAAAACTGTTTTTT. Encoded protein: CAWSTRGATNEKLFF.

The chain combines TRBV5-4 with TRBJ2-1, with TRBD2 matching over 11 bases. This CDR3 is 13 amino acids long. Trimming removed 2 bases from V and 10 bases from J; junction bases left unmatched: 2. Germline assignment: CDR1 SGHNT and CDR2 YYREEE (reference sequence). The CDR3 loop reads CASSFRLAGEQFF. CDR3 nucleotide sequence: TGTGCCAGCAGCTTCAGACTAGCGGGGGAGCAGTTCTTC. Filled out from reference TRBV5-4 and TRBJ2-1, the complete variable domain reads ETGVTQSPTHLIKTRGQQVTLRCSSQSGHNTVSWYQQALGQGPQFIFQYYREEENGRGNFPPRFSGLQFPNYSSELNVNALELDDSALYLCASSFRLAGEQFFGPGTRLTVL.

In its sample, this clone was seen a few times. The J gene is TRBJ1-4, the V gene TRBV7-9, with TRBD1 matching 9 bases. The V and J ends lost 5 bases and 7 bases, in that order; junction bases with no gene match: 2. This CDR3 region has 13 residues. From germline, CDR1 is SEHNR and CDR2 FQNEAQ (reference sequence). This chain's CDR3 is CASSGQGREKLFF. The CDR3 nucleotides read TGTGCCAGCAGCGGACAGGGGCGTGAAAAACTGTTTTTT.

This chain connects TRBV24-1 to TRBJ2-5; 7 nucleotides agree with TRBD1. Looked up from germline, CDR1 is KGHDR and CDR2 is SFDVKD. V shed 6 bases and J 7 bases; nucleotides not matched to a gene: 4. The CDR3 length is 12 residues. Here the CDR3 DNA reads TGTGCCACCAGTATCAGGGGGTCGACCCAGTACTTC. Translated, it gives CATSIRGSTQYF.

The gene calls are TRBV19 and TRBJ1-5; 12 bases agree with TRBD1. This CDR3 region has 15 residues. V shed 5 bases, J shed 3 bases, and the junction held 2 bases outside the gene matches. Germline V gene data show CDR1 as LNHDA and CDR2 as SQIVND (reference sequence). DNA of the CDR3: TGTGCCAGTAGTGGGGACAGGGGGCTCAATCAGCCCCAGCATTTT. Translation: CASSGDRGLNQPQHF.

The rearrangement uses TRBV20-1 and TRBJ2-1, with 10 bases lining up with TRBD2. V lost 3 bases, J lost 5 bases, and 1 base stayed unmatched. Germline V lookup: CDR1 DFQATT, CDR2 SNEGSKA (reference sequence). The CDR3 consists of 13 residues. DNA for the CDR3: TGCAGTGCTAGTAGCGGGAGGAACAATGAGCAGTTCTTC. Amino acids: CSASSGRNNEQFF.

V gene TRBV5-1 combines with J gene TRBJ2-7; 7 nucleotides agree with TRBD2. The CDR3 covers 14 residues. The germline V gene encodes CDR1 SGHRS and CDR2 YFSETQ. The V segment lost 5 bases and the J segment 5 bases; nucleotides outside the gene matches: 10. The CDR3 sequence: CASRGGLAADEQYF. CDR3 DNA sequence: TGCGCCAGCAGAGGTGGGCTAGCGGCTGACGAGCAGTACTTC.

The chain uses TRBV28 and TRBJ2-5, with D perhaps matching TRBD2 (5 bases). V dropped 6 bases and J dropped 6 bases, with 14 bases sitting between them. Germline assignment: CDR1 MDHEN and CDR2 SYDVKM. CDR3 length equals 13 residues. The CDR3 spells CASSTGRGKTQYF. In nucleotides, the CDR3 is TGTGCCAGCAGCACCGGACGGGGAAAGACCCAGTACTTC.

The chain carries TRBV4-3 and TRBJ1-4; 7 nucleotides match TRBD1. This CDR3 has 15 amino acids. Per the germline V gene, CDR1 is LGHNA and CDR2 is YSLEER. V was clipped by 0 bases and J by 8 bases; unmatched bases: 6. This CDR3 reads CASSQDRDRYEKLFF. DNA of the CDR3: TGCGCCAGCAGCCAAGATAGGGACAGATACGAAAAACTGTTTTTT.

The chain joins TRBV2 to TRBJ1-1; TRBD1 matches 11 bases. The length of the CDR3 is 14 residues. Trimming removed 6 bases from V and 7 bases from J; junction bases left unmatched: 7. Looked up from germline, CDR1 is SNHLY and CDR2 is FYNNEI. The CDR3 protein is CASRGTGGAGEAFF. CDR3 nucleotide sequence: TGTGCCAGCAGGGGGACAGGGGGAGCGGGTGAAGCTTTCTTT.

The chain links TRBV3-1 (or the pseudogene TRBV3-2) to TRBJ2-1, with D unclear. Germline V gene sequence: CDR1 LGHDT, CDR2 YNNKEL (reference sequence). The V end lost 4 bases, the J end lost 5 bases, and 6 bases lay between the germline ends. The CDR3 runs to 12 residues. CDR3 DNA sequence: TGTGCCAGCAGCCGGCTGGACAATGAGCAGTTCTTC. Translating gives CASSRLDNEQFF.

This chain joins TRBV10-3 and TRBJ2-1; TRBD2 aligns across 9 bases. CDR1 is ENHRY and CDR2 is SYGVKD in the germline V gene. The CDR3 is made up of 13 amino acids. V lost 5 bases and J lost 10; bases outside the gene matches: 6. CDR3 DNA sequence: TGTGCCATCAGTCAACTAGCGGGCCCAGAGCAGTTCTTC. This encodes CAISQLAGPEQFF.

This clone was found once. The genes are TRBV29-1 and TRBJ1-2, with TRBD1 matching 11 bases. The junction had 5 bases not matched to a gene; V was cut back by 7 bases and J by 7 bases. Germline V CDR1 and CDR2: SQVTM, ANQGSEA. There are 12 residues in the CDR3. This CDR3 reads CSGGQGASGYTF. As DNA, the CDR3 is TGCAGCGGTGGACAGGGGGCTAGTGGCTACACCTTC. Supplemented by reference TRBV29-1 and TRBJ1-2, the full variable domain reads SAVISQKPSRDICQRGTSLTIQCQVDSQVTMMFWYRQQPGQSLTLIATANQGSEATYESGFVIDKFPISRPNLTFSTLTVSNMSPEDSSIYLCSGGQGASGYTFGSGTRLTVV.